This section outlines one T cell receptor beta chain sequence together with its context. This CDR3 contains 15 residues. Germline loops: CDR1 MNHNY, CDR2 SVGAGI (reference sequence). V lost 2 bases and J lost 7, with 17 bases in between. Autoimmune disease history or systemic immunosuppression led to patient exclusion. The sample is drawn from a study of OX40 agonist ivuxolimab in advanced cancers. About the study: Patients were given ivuxolimab, an antibody that agonizes OX40 (CD134). Dosing consisted of intravenous ivuxolimab at 0.01 to 10 mg/kg every 2 weeks. Three patients got partial responses; one had hepatocellular carcinoma and two had cutaneous melanoma.

The table came from immunoSEQ multiplex PCR; TCRdb's copy has only in-frame clones and leaves some out. Here the sample spans 37,000 or so clones, around 73% being singletons. The chain links TRBV6-6 to TRBJ2-5; a possible D gene is TRBD2 (6 bases). This specimen was CD4+ or CD8+ T cells sorted from blood, taken in a trial of the OX40 agonist ivuxolimab. The TCR comes from an adult with an advanced solid tumor such as melanoma, head and neck, liver or kidney cancer. CDR3: CASSYRDSDGGTQYF. In DNA form, the CDR3 reads TGTGCCAGCAGTTACCGGGACTCCGACGGAGGGACCCAGTACTTC.